Below, one T cell receptor beta chain is given with its context. This specimen comes from a study of blood T cell repertoires in COVID-19. Study overall: Specimens from acute and convalescent COVID-19 originated in the United States, Italy and Spain. Sample material is recorded as cDNA or gDNA derived from T cells, B-cell-depleted T cells, or PBMCs.

Authors' methods: How many nucleated cells were present was estimated from reference gene primer amplification. Some clones are missing from TCRdb's copy, which holds only in-frame ones; the method was immunoSEQ multiplex PCR. Clonal size and the V and J genes are those of that table, whereas D and trimming came from the DNA. The table records approximately 200,000 clones, approximately 80% of them present only once. The CDR3 spans 12 residues. CDR1 is LNHNV, CDR2 YYDKDF, per germline (reference sequence). V shed 2 bases and J 10 bases; nucleotides not matched to a gene: 4. This sequence originates from a woman aged 55-70 years who had recovered from COVID-19. This chain joins TRBV15 and TRBJ2-7; 8 nucleotides agree with TRBD1. Sequences were obtained from peripheral blood. The CDR3 bases are TGTGCCACCAGCAGATCGGGACAGGATCAGTACTTC. This sequence encodes CATSRSGQDQYF. Full variable domain (remainder filled in from reference TRBV15 and TRBJ2-7): DAMVIQNPRYQVTQFGKPVTLSCSQTLNHNVMYWYQQKSSQAPKLLFHYYDKDFNNEADTPDNFQSRRPNTSFCFLDIRSPGLGDTAMYLCATSRSGQDQYFGPGTRLTVT.